One and the same sample provided the 22 T cell receptor beta chains below, sequenced in a study of beta chain features in type 1 diabetes. The whole isolated RNA underwent reverse transcription, so sequencing captured expressed TCRB transcripts. TCRdb's copy holds only in-frame clones and misses some; the assay was immunoSEQ multiplex PCR. The data show hundreds of thousands of clones, about 14% seen once. Their antigens remain unidentified. Study results and limitations: The study found moderately but significantly shorter TCRB CDR3s in all four CD4+ subsets of Type 1 diabetes patients.

Input material: naive CD4+ T cells from blood. The receptor source for this set is a man between 18 and 35 years old with type 1 diabetes.

This clone turned up a few times. J is TRBJ2-3 and V is TRBV29-1, with a tentative D call TRBD1 (6 bases). V lost 7 bases and J lost 2, with 10 bases in between. CDR1 is SQVTM and CDR2 is ANQGSEA in the germline V gene. The CDR3 is made up of 12 amino acids. CDR3 residues: CSAAGVTDTQYF. The CDR3 DNA follows: TGCAGCGCCGCAGGGGTCACAGATACGCAGTATTTT.

This sequence joins TRBV14 and TRBJ2-1; 9 bases are a match to TRBD2. After removal of 1 base from V and 9 bases from J, the junction contained 10 bases not matched to a gene. The V gene's germline CDR1 is SGHDN and CDR2 FVKESK. The CDR3 sequence is 16 residues long. The CDR3 nucleotides are TGTGCCAGCAGCCAAGTCTTCGGGCGGGAGGGCAGTGAGCAGTTCTTC. It codes for CASSQVFGREGSEQFF.

This clone has just a few counts. V usage is TRBV15 and J usage is TRBJ2-5; 9 nucleotides align to TRBD1. V lost 7 bases and J lost 4; bases outside the gene matches: 10. In germline, CDR1 is LNHNV, CDR2 YYDKDF (reference sequence). This CDR3 region has 15 residues. The CDR3, as DNA: TGTGCCACCATCCATGGGGACAGGGCCCCAGAGACCCAGTACTTC. Translation: CATIHGDRAPETQYF.

The V and J genes are TRBV7-9 and TRBJ1-1; D unclear. CDR3 length: 13 amino acids. Trimming stripped 4 bases from V and 3 bases from J, with 9 bases between. The V gene's germline CDR1 is SEHNR and CDR2 FQNEAQ (reference sequence). Written as DNA, the CDR3 is TGTGCCAGCAGCTCCGTTGACTACACTGAAGCTTTCTTT. This encodes CASSSVDYTEAFF.

The gene calls are TRBV5-1 and TRBJ2-1; possible D gene TRBD2, 7 bases. Trimming left V 2 bases short and J 3 bases short, with 15 bases between. Per the germline V gene, CDR1 is SGHRS and CDR2 is YFSETQ. This CDR3 spans 16 amino acids. In DNA, the CDR3 is TGCGCCAGCAGCTTTTTACAGGGAGGGGACTACAATGAGCAGTTCTTC. Translated: CASSFLQGGDYNEQFF.

V usage is TRBV6-5 and J usage is TRBJ2-7, with D maybe TRBD2 (5 bases). The germline V and J ends were trimmed by 0 bases and 2 bases, with 11 bases remaining between them. The CDR3 extends over 15 amino acids. Germline loops: CDR1 MNHEY, CDR2 SVGAGI. The CDR3 protein is CASSYSRESTYEQYF. The CDR3, as DNA: TGTGCCAGCAGTTACTCGAGGGAATCAACCTACGAGCAGTACTTC.

V and J are TRBV30 and TRBJ2-5; maybe TRBD2 (5 bases). Germline CDR1 GTSNPN, CDR2 SVGIG (reference sequence). The CDR3 loop spans 13 amino acids. The V end lost 0 bases, the J end lost 5 bases, and 10 bases lay between the germline ends. DNA of the CDR3: TGTGCCTGGAGTGTACTCGAGCGGGAGACCCAGTACTTC. Its protein product is CAWSVLERETQYF.

There are a few counts of this clone. The gene calls are TRBV5-4 and TRBJ2-1; 12 positions match TRBD2. J was trimmed by 7 bases and V by 2 bases; bases with no gene match: 4. The germline V gene encodes CDR1 SGHNT and CDR2 YYREEE (reference sequence). The CDR3 sequence is 15 residues long. Here the CDR3 DNA reads TGTGCCAGCAGCTTCCTAGCGGGAGGGCTGAATGAGCAGTTCTTC. Translation gives CASSFLAGGLNEQFF.

The V and J genes are TRBV7-2 and TRBJ1-1, with D unresolved. V lost 10 bases, J lost 5 bases, and 14 bases lay in between. Germline V gene sequence: CDR1 SGHTA, CDR2 FQGNSA. The CDR3 totals 12 residues. CDR3 in amino acids: CAKTRRSTEAFF. DNA of the CDR3: TGTGCCAAGACAAGGAGATCTACTGAAGCTTTCTTT.

This clone has only one observation. The gene calls are TRBV5-1 and TRBJ1-3; D remains ambiguous. V lost 7 bases and J 0 bases, leaving 11 bases between the germline ends. Germline lookup yields CDR1 SGHRS and CDR2 YFSETQ. This CDR3 spans 14 amino acids. In nucleotides, the CDR3 is TGCGCCAGCTTCGAACTAAGCTCTGGAAACACCATATATTTT. As protein: CASFELSSGNTIYF.

The chain uses TRBV7-9 and TRBJ1-1; no reliable D call. Germline values: CDR1 SEHNR, CDR2 FQNEAQ (reference sequence). This CDR3 region has 15 residues. V was shortened by 8 bases and J by 1 base, with 17 bases between the two germline ends. CDR3 loop: CASGPTPLGNTEAFF. In DNA, the CDR3 is TGTGCCAGCGGACCGACTCCGCTGGGGAACACTGAAGCTTTCTTT.

This clone appeared a few times. The V gene is TRBV7-2, the J gene TRBJ2-5, with 7 bases lining up with TRBD1. Germline V gives CDR1 SGHTA, CDR2 FQGNSA. CDR3 length equals 16 residues. The J segment lost 0 bases and the V segment lost 10 bases, leaving 14 bases of the junction unmatched. CDR3 in DNA: TGTGCCACCACAGGGGTAGGCGGGTCGAACCAAGAGACCCAGTACTTC. It yields the protein CATTGVGGSNQETQYF.

There are a few counts of this clone. The V and J genes are TRBV11-1 and TRBJ2-1; the D is unclear. This CDR3 is built from 16 residues. Germline V gene sequence: CDR1 SGHAT, CDR2 FQDESV (reference sequence). The V and J ends lost 1 base and 2 bases respectively, with 12 bases between them. The CDR3 DNA reads TGTGCCAGCAGCTTAGTGGGTGTGCCGACCTACAATGAGCAGTTCTTC. Translation: CASSLVGVPTYNEQFF.

This clone showed up just a few times. The genes are TRBV5-1 and TRBJ1-1; maybe TRBD1 (5 bases). The CDR3 runs 13 residues. Germline V gene lookup returns CDR1 SGHRS and CDR2 YFSETQ. V lost 4 bases and J 5 bases, leaving 12 bases between the germline ends. The CDR3: CASSPQEDTEAFF. CDR3 coding DNA: TGCGCCAGCAGCCCACAGGAGGATACTGAAGCTTTCTTT.

Remarks on this clone: Sequence at one end of the junction differs from germline and may be a read error. Other nucleotide sequences in the sample specify the same CDR3. This chain uses TRBV7-7 with TRBJ1-1, with D hard to call. The CDR3 extends over 13 amino acids. From germline, CDR1 is SSHAT and CDR2 FNYEAQ (reference sequence). The CDR3, as DNA: TGTGCTAGCAGCTCTGGACTGAACACTGAAGCTTTCTTT. This translates into CASSSGLNTEAFF.

The rearrangement links TRBV28 to TRBJ2-7; TRBD1 aligns across 7 bases. The CDR3 runs to 16 residues. J gave up 3 bases and V 3 bases, and 11 bases lay outside the gene matches. The germline V gene has CDR1 MDHEN and CDR2 SYDVKM. In DNA form, the CDR3 reads TGTGCCAGCAGTTTCAAGGGGGCCGCCCAGAGCTACGAGCAGTACTTC. Translation: CASSFKGAAQSYEQYF.

CDR3 protein: CAWSVLGPYSNQPQHF. The CDR3, as DNA: TGTGCCTGGAGTGTATTGGGGCCCTATAGCAATCAGCCCCAGCATTTT. J is TRBJ1-5 and V is TRBV30, with a weak D call TRBD1 (5 bases). The CDR3 covers 16 residues. Germline CDR1 reads GTSNPN; CDR2 reads SVGIG (reference sequence). The V end lost 0 bases, the J end lost 0 bases, and 12 bases lay between the germline ends.

This chain uses TRBV9 with TRBJ2-5, with TRBD1 matching over 8 bases. The ends lost 5 bases at V and 4 bases at J; junction bases unmatched: 7. This CDR3 has 14 residues. From germline, CDR1 is SGDLS and CDR2 YYNGEE. Here the CDR3 reads CASRATGEGETQYF. The CDR3 DNA follows: TGTGCCAGCAGAGCGACAGGGGAAGGAGAGACCCAGTACTTC.

The rearrangement uses TRBV7-2 and TRBJ2-3; D not resolved. V was trimmed by 2 bases and J by 6 bases, leaving 9 bases between them. This CDR3 spans 13 amino acids. Germline assignment: CDR1 SGHTA and CDR2 FQGNSA. DNA for the CDR3: TGTGCCAGCAGCTTAACCGTTGTGGATACGCAGTATTTT. Residues: CASSLTVVDTQYF.

V usage is TRBV28 and J usage is TRBJ1-2; D remains ambiguous. There are 15 residues in the CDR3. Germline V gene sequence: CDR1 MDHEN, CDR2 SYDVKM. Trimming took 3 bases from V and 8 from J, leaving 19 bases between them. Written as DNA, the CDR3 is TGTGCCAGCAGTTTCCCGTTTGCCCTTCCCTCCGGCTACACCTTC. This codes for CASSFPFALPSGYTF.

The chain joins TRBV6-5 to TRBJ2-2; TRBD1 aligns across 10 bases. Germline loops: CDR1 MNHEY, CDR2 SVGAGI. V trimming: 6 bases; J trimming: 4 bases; junction bases outside the gene matches: 5. This CDR3 contains 15 residues. CDR3 bases: TGTGCCAGCAGATTCGGACAGGGGGGCACCGGGGAGCTGTTTTTT. Translating gives CASRFGQGGTGELFF.

The chain combines TRBV7-2 with TRBJ2-5; D possibly uses TRBD1 or TRBD2 (5 bases each). The CDR3 totals 12 residues. The ends were cut back, 8 bases at V and 4 bases at J, with 11 bases in the middle. CDR1 is SGHTA, CDR2 FQGNSA, per germline. The CDR3 is CASAGTPETQYF. In DNA, the CDR3 is TGTGCCAGCGCCGGGACCCCAGAGACCCAGTACTTC.